This is a list of T cell receptor beta chains from one sample in a study of shared T cell receptors in the human thymus. Clones were sequenced by immunoSEQ multiplex PCR, and TCRdb holds only the in-frame ones, with some missing. The sample records just under 550,000 clones, 75% to 85% being singletons. These data were also reused for a study on human thymus T cells.

Sequenced material: thymocytes. The receptor source for this set is a boy under three years old with a congenital heart defect. The CDR3 runs from the conserved cysteine through the conserved F or W. A D gene is named only where the DNA matches it firmly. Not all rows give a size; the values are once, few, many and, for expanded clones, a class.

v_gene	j_gene	d_gene	abundance	CDR3nt	CDR3aa
TRBV15	TRBJ1-2	.	.	TGTGCCACCAGCAGGGGACACCCCTCCCGGTGGAACTACACCTTC	CATSRGHPSRWNYTF
TRBV5-1	TRBJ1-1	.	.	TGCGCCAGCAGCTTGACAGGTGAATCGGACACTGAAGCTTTCTTT	CASSLTGESDTEAFF
TRBV5-1	TRBJ2-7	.	.	TGCGCCAGCAGCTTGGCCCCAACCTACGAGCAGTACTTC	CASSLAPTYEQYF
TRBV7-9	TRBJ1-5	TRBD1	.	TGTGCCAGCAGCTTAAGTCCGGGACAGGGTAATCAGCCCCAGCATTTT	CASSLSPGQGNQPQHF
TRBV15	TRBJ1-5	.	once	TGTGCCACCAGCAGAGTTCCCCGAGCGGTCAATCAGCCCCAGCATTTT	CATSRVPRAVNQPQHF
TRBV18	TRBJ2-7	TRBD2	.	TGTGCCAGCTCACCGCGACTAGCGCCTTCCTACGAGCAGTACTTC	CASSPRLAPSYEQYF
TRBV4-2	TRBJ2-7	TRBD2	few	TGTGCCAGCAGCCAAGAGAGGACTAGCGGGAGGGCCCACGAGCAGTACTTC	CASSQERTSGRAHEQYF
TRBV28	TRBJ2-7	TRBD1	.	TGTGCCAGCAGTTTACAGGGACAGGTCTACGAGCAGTACTTC	CASSLQGQVYEQYF
TRBV2	TRBJ1-2	TRBD1	.	TGTGCCAGCACTCAAGAGGGGCAGGGGGCGGAAGATACGAACTATGGCTACACCTTC	CASTQEGQGAEDTNYGYTF
TRBV30	TRBJ2-7	.	.	TGTGCCTGGAGTGAAGCAACAGCTCATAACTCCTACGAGCAGTACTTC	CAWSEATAHNSYEQYF
TRBV25-1	TRBJ2-1	TRBD1	.	TGTGCCAGCAGTGAAGACAGGGTTTACAATGAGCAGTTCTTC	CASSEDRVYNEQFF
TRBV5-4	TRBJ1-1	.	.	TGTGCCAGCAGCTCCCTCCGCAGTTTGAAGGGGAACGCTGAAGCTTTCTTT	CASSSLRSLKGNAEAFF
TRBV7-2	TRBJ2-7	.	.	TGTGCCAGCAGCTTAGCTAGCATCTCCTCCTACGAGCAGTACTTC	CASSLASISSYEQYF
TRBV7-9	TRBJ2-5	.	few	TGTGCCAGCAGCCCGACAGTCGAGACCCAGTACTTC	CASSPTVETQYF
TRBV5-8	TRBJ2-7	.	.	TGTGCCAGCAGCTGGGGACATTCGTACGAGCAGTACTTC	CASSWGHSYEQYF
TRBV5-6	TRBJ2-2	TRBD1	.	TGTGCCAGCAGCTTCAGGGGGCAGAACACCGGGGAGCTGTTTTTT	CASSFRGQNTGELFF
TRBV4-2	TRBJ2-3	TRBD2	few	TGTGCCAGCAGCCAAGCTCTTAGGCTAGCGGGAGATACGCAGTATTTT	CASSQALRLAGDTQYF
TRBV6-6	TRBJ2-7	TRBD2	.	TGTGCCAGCAGTCTGCGGGGGGACGGGTACGAGCAGTACTTC	CASSLRGDGYEQYF
TRBV19	TRBJ1-4	.	.	TGTGCCAGTAGTAATAGCCTGGGGCAGGTTGGTGAAAAACTGTTTTTT	CASSNSLGQVGEKLFF
TRBV7-2	TRBJ2-7	.	few	TGTGCCAGCAGCTTAGCGAGGGCCGGGACTTTCTCCTACGAGCAGTACTTC	CASSLARAGTFSYEQYF
TRBV4-3	TRBJ1-3	TRBD1	once	TGCGCCAGCAGCCGCAAACAGGGGATTGGAAACACCATATATTTT	CASSRKQGIGNTIYF
TRBV27	TRBJ2-5	.	.	TGTGCCAGCAGTTTACTCAGGCAGAATAGGCAAGAGACCCAGTACTTC	CASSLLRQNRQETQYF
TRBV5-6	TRBJ2-3	TRBD2	.	TGTGCCAGCAGCTTTCGGGGGGGGGAGCGCACAGATACGCAGTATTTT	CASSFRGGERTDTQYF
TRBV14	TRBJ1-4	.	few	TGTGCCAGCCGGGGTAATGAAAAACTGTTTTTT	CASRGNEKLFF
TRBV12-2	TRBJ2-2	.	.	TGTGCAAGTCGCCTTCCCTCGGCAGGGGACGACACCGGGGAGCTGTTTTTT	CASRLPSAGDDTGELFF
TRBV21-1	TRBJ2-7	.	.	TGTGCCAGCAGCCTTTTGTACGAGCAGTACTTC	CASSLLYEQYF
TRBV2	TRBJ2-7	TRBD1	.	TGTGCCAGCAACCGGGACAGGGGGCATGAGCAGTACTTC	CASNRDRGHEQYF
TRBV6-1	TRBJ2-7	TRBD2	few	TGTGCCAGCAGTGAACTAACTAGCGGGAGCTACGAGCAGTACTTC	CASSELTSGSYEQYF
TRBV30	TRBJ2-3	.	.	TGTGCCTGGAGGGCAAGCACAGATACGCAGTATTTT	CAWRASTDTQYF